The next 21 T cell receptor beta chains were all read from a single sample in a study of cytomegalovirus exposure and HLA in healthy donors. With 60 Vbeta and 13 Jbeta primers, the PCR was carried out. Profiled with immunoSEQ multiplex PCR; TCRdb holds only in-frame clones, not every one. This sample yields 150,000 to 200,000 clones, of which about three quarters are seen a single time; more than 1.3% belongs to the top ten. Source material: PBMCs. The receptors stem from a girl between 10 and 17 years old in good health and CMV-seronegative.

This sequence joins TRBV4-1 and TRBJ1-4, with no clear D. Trimming left V 4 bases short and J 8 bases short, with 5 bases between. Germline V lookup: CDR1 MGHRA, CDR2 YSYEKL. The CDR3 loop spans 11 amino acids. CDR3 residues: CASSRSEKLFF. In DNA, the CDR3 is TGCGCCAGCAGCCGAAGCGAAAAACTGTTTTTT.

V and J are TRBV9 and TRBJ1-6; the D gene is possibly TRBD1 (5 bases). The V end was cut by 0 bases, the J end by 8 bases, with 21 bases between. Germline V CDR1 and CDR2: SGDLS, YYNGEE. The CDR3 contains 18 residues. CDR3 nucleotide sequence: TGTGCCAGCAGCGTAGACGACAACAGGCTGGGGTGGGATTCACCCCTCCACTTT. It is translated as CASSVDDNRLGWDSPLHF. Combining the CDR3 with reference TRBV9 and TRBJ1-6 gives the whole variable domain DSGVTQTPKHLITATGQRVTLRCSPRSGDLSVYWYQQSLDQGLQFLIQYYNGEERAKGNILERFSAQQFPDLHSELNLSSLELGDSALYFCASSVDDNRLGWDSPLHFGNGTRLTVT.

The chain employs TRBV5-1 and TRBJ2-2, with D unresolved. CDR3 length equals 15 residues. Trimming shortened V by 5 bases and J by 1 base, and 12 bases separated the two germline ends. Germline CDR1 and CDR2: SGHRS and YFSETQ. DNA of the CDR3: TGCGCCAGCAGACCCCTGACACAGAACACCGGGGAGCTGTTTTTT. Its protein product is CASRPLTQNTGELFF.

The rearrangement joins TRBV9 to TRBJ1-2; 7 bases map to TRBD1. V was pared by 0 bases and J by 2 bases, with 4 bases of the junction left unmatched. Germline CDR1 reads SGDLS; CDR2 reads YYNGEE. This CDR3 is 15 amino acids long. CDR3 coding DNA: TGTGCCAGCAGCGTAGATAGGGGGCTGAACTATGGCTACACCTTC. Amino acid sequence: CASSVDRGLNYGYTF.

This chain joins TRBV10-3 and TRBJ1-2, with D uncertain. The germline V gene encodes CDR1 ENHRY and CDR2 SYGVKD. Trimming left V 4 bases short and J 5 bases short, with 11 bases between. This CDR3 region has 13 residues. CDR3 sequence reads: CAISGEAEYGYTF. The CDR3 nucleotides read TGTGCCATCAGTGGGGAGGCAGAATATGGCTACACCTTC.

This chain links TRBV27 with TRBJ2-1; the match to TRBD1 covers 7 bases. Germline values: CDR1 MNHEY, CDR2 SMNVEV (reference sequence). Trimming at V came to 7 bases and at J to 3 bases, leaving 9 bases not matched to a gene. The CDR3 runs 15 residues. The CDR3 DNA sequence: TGTGCCAGCACGCACTCCGGGACAGACTACAATGAGCAGTTCTTC. Translating gives CASTHSGTDYNEQFF.

The J gene is TRBJ1-5, the V gene TRBV10-3; TRBD1 agrees at 7 bases. CDR3 length: 13 residues. The V gene's germline CDR1 is ENHRY and CDR2 SYGVKD. J was trimmed by 7 bases and V by 2 bases; bases with no gene match: 2. The DNA of the CDR3 is TGTGCCATCAGTGAGCCAGGGGGACAGCCCCAGCATTTT. The encoded protein is CAISEPGGQPQHF.

The genes are TRBV7-6 and TRBJ1-2; 9 positions agree with TRBD1. The CDR3 spans 13 residues. CDR1 is SGHVS, CDR2 FNYEAQ, per germline. V shed 2 bases and J 6 bases; nucleotides not matched to a gene: 1. The CDR3 spells CASSLWTGDGYTF. CDR3 DNA sequence: TGTGCCAGCAGCTTATGGACAGGGGATGGCTACACCTTC.

Note on this clone: One end of the junction is discordant with germline, which a read error may explain. This sequence joins TRBV14 and TRBJ2-7; D is unresolved. The CDR3 totals 13 residues. The germline V gene encodes CDR1 SGHDN and CDR2 FVKESK. CDR3 region: CASSHSRSSEQYF. The CDR3 DNA is TGTGCCAGCAGCCATAGTAGATCCTCCGAGCAGTACTTC.

The sample holds a few counts of this clone. The chain combines TRBV7-2 with TRBJ1-2; TRBD1 matches 8 bases. V shed 6 bases and J 5 bases; nucleotides not matched to a gene: 5. The CDR3 consists of 13 residues. Germline lookup yields CDR1 SGHTA and CDR2 FQGNSA. The CDR3 is CASRAGGGYGYTF. In nucleotides, the CDR3 is TGTGCCAGCAGGGCAGGGGGCGGGTATGGCTACACCTTC. The full variable domain, with the rest looked up from reference TRBV7-2 and TRBJ1-2, is GAGVSQSPSNKVTEKGKDVELRCDPISGHTALYWYRQSLGQGLEFLIYFQGNSAPDKSGLPSDRFSAERTGGSVSTLTIQRTQQEDSAVYLCASRAGGGYGYTFGSGTRLTVV.

This clone was observed a handful of times. The chain links TRBV6-1 to TRBJ1-2; D gene ambiguous. The ends were cut back, 1 base at V and 8 bases at J, with 8 bases in the middle. The V gene's germline CDR1 is MNHNS and CDR2 SASEGT. The CDR3 has 12 residues. The CDR3 DNA reads as TGTGCCAGCAGTGAAGTCAGAGGGGGCTACACCTTC. As protein: CASSEVRGGYTF.

V gene TRBV5-1 combines with J gene TRBJ1-2; 8 bases fit TRBD1. This CDR3 contains 15 residues. The V gene end was trimmed by 0 bases and the J gene end by 6 bases; junction bases not matched to a gene: 7. CDR1 and CDR2 (germline): SGHRS, YFSETQ. The CDR3 loop is CASSLGEMTGDGYTF. CDR3 DNA sequence: TGCGCCAGCAGCTTGGGGGAGATGACAGGGGATGGCTACACCTTC.

The chain links TRBV5-5 to TRBJ1-1; 8 bases are a match to TRBD1. Trimming at V came to 3 bases and at J to 0 bases, leaving 4 bases not matched to a gene. The germline gives CDR1 SGHKS, CDR2 YYEKEE (reference sequence). The CDR3 totals 15 residues. CDR3 sequence: CASSSGQGMNTEAFF. The CDR3 region has the DNA TGTGCCAGCAGCTCTGGACAGGGCATGAACACTGAAGCTTTCTTT.

The gene calls are TRBV6-1 and TRBJ1-1, with 9 bases that match TRBD1. From germline, CDR1 is MNHNS and CDR2 SASEGT. J gave up 6 bases and V 6 bases, and 11 bases lay outside the gene matches. This CDR3 has 15 amino acids. CDR3 protein: CASSGQGTSKPEAFF. In DNA, the CDR3 is TGTGCCAGCAGCGGACAGGGGACGAGTAAGCCTGAAGCTTTCTTT.

V gene TRBV5-1 combines with J gene TRBJ2-7, with a possible D match to TRBD1 (6 bases). Germline V lookup: CDR1 SGHRS, CDR2 YFSETQ. The CDR3 length is 13 residues. The V and J ends lost 6 bases and 1 base respectively, with 11 bases between them. The CDR3 loop is CASKQGVSYEQYF. The CDR3, as DNA: TGCGCCAGCAAACAGGGCGTTTCCTACGAGCAGTACTTC.

The J gene is TRBJ2-7, the V gene TRBV2; possibly TRBD1 for D (6 bases). Trimming shortened V by 6 bases and J by 2 bases, and 11 bases separated the two germline ends. The CDR3 sequence is 13 residues long. The germline V gene encodes CDR1 SNHLY and CDR2 FYNNEI. DNA for the CDR3: TGTGCCAGCAGGTGGACAGATACCTACGAGCAGTACTTC. Amino acids: CASRWTDTYEQYF.

The chain has TRBV5-1 and TRBJ2-2; 7 bases agree with TRBD1. This CDR3 spans 14 amino acids. Trimming cost V 4 bases and J 5 bases; bases outside gene matches: 5. Germline assignment: CDR1 SGHRS and CDR2 YFSETQ. The CDR3 DNA reads as TGCGCCAGCAGCCGACAGGGTACAACCGGGGAGCTGTTTTTT. This sequence encodes CASSRQGTTGELFF.

J is TRBJ1-5 and V is TRBV6-6; 10 positions agree with TRBD1. The CDR3 has 15 residues. CDR1 is MNHNY and CDR2 is SVGAGI in the germline V gene (reference sequence). Germline trimming cut 7 bases from V and 7 bases from J; bases unmatched to any gene: 10. The CDR3 DNA follows: TGTGCCAGCAAACTCAGCCGGGACAGGGGCCAGCCCCAGCATTTT. Protein: CASKLSRDRGQPQHF.

The gene calls are TRBV5-1 and TRBJ1-5; the D gene is possibly TRBD1 (6 bases). The CDR3 has 14 residues. The germline gives CDR1 SGHRS, CDR2 YFSETQ. With 4 bases removed from V and 8 bases from J, the gap between germline ends came to 16 bases. DNA of the CDR3: TGCGCCAGCAGCCCTGGGACAAAGGGGGAGCCCCAGCATTTT. It specifies CASSPGTKGEPQHF. Full variable domain (outside the CDR3, taken from reference TRBV5-1 and TRBJ1-5): KAGVTQTPRYLIKTRGQQVTLSCSPISGHRSVSWYQQTPGQGLQFLFEYFSETQRNKGNFPGRFSGRQFSNSRSEMNVSTLELGDSALYLCASSPGTKGEPQHFGDGTRLSIL.

V gene TRBV15 combines with J gene TRBJ1-1, with TRBD1 matching 8 bases. Germline values: CDR1 LNHNV, CDR2 YYDKDF (reference sequence). The CDR3 runs 15 residues. Trimming removed 5 bases from V and 4 bases from J; junction bases left unmatched: 9. The CDR3 DNA is TGTGCCACCAGCCCTCACCGGACAGGGCCCACTGAAGCTTTCTTT. It is translated as CATSPHRTGPTEAFF.

The rearrangement uses TRBV2 and TRBJ1-1, with TRBD1 as a possible D gene (6 bases). In germline, CDR1 is SNHLY, CDR2 FYNNEI. The V end was cut by 5 bases, the J end by 1 base, with 11 bases between. The CDR3 runs to 14 residues. CDR3 residues: CASSLGRGNTEAFF. CDR3 nucleotides: TGTGCCAGCAGTTTGGGCAGGGGGAACACTGAAGCTTTCTTT.